This entry describes one T cell receptor (beta chain). Its matching antigen is unknown. The data are from a study of cytomegalovirus exposure and HLA in healthy donors. Overall study findings and caveats: Common viral pathogens (according to a later analysis) appeared linked to several of the most significant clusters.

Losses at the gene ends were 7 bases for V and 4 bases for J; bases not matched to a gene: 11. Germline V gene data show CDR1 as SNHLY and CDR2 as FYNNEI. This CDR3 is 15 amino acids long. The PCR ran on 60 Vbeta and 13 Jbeta primers. Produced via immunoSEQ multiplex PCR; TCRdb's table is partial and in-frame only. The sample lists about 140,000 clones; about 76% were seen once. Sequencing input: PBMCs. This chain uses TRBV2 with TRBJ1-1; TRBD1 matches 8 bases. This TCR was recovered from a male donor in good health and CMV-seronegative. The CDR3 DNA sequence: TGTGCCAGCATAGGGGGGCAGGGGGCGTCCACTGAAGCTTTCTTT. Translating it yields CASIGGQGASTEAFF.